Here is one T cell receptor beta chain with its context. Its antigen is as yet unknown. The entry originates in a study of T-cell memory formation after mild COVID-19. Study-level information: Clusters were largely donor specific.

V dropped 5 bases and J dropped 0 bases, with 17 bases sitting between them. The CDR3 loop spans 17 amino acids. General study results and limits: Researchers report contracting CD4+ clones mostly in CM and EM, with CD8+ clones in EMRA. In second-wave clones peaking day 37, SARS-CoV-2 specificity remained unconfirmed. Pre-infection memory held some responding clones, suggesting pre-existing cross-reactive T cells responded.

TCRdb passed the 5' RACE reads through MiXCR, listing each CDR3 protein once. This sample has about 560,000 distinct CDR3 sequences, with roughly a fifth found just once. Source material: PBMCs or a T cell subset sorted from them (not recorded which). The sequence derives from an adult woman who had mild COVID-19 (a few samples of this study predate the infection). Cell type and time point are not known. This sequence joins TRBV12-3 or TRBV12-4 and TRBJ2-1; no firm D call. The CDR3: CASSAQATLSSYNEQFF. The CDR3 bases are TGTGCCAGCAGTGCCCAAGCGACACTAAGCTCCTACAATGAGCAGTTCTTC.